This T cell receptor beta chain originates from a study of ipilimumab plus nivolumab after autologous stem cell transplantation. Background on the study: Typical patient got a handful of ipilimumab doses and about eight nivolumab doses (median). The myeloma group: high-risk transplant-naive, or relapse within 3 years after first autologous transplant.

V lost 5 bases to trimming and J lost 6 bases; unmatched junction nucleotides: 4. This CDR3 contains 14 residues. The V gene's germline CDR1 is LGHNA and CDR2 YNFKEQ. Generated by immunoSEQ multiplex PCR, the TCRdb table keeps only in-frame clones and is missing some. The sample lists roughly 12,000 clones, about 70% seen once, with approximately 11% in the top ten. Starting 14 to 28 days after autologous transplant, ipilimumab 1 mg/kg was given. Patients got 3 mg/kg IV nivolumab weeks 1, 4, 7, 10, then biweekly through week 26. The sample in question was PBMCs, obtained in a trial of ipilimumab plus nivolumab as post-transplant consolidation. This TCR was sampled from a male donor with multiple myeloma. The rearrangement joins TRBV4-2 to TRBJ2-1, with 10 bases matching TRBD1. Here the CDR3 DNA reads TGTGCCAGCAGCGCCCGGACAGGGGGCAATGAGCAGTTCTTC. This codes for CASSARTGGNEQFF.